These 14 T cell receptor beta chains were sequenced from one sample in a study of radiotherapy plus CTLA-4 blockade in lung cancer (dated by TCRdb to the late 2010s). Receptors were amplified or captured by the immunoSEQ multiplex PCR assay. This immuneACCESS table, as held by TCRdb, lists in-frame sequences with V and J called but not all clones. Of the missing ones, under half trace to an unresolved V gene in checked studies; the others have no known cause. The sample table lists about 54,000 clones, around four fifths of them with a count of one. The ten largest account for roughly 3.5% of the sample. This specimen was peripheral blood, taken from a patient treated with radiotherapy plus ipilimumab. The receptors come from a human donor with non-small cell lung cancer who had a partial response to radiotherapy plus ipilimumab.

This clone has just a few counts. This sequence joins TRBV28 and TRBJ1-6, with TRBD1 matching over 9 bases. V lost 6 bases and J lost 4; bases outside the gene matches: 7. The CDR3 is 16 residues long. Germline CDR1 and CDR2: MDHEN and SYDVKM. The CDR3 DNA reads TGTGCCAGCAGACCCATTGACAGGGGGTATAATTCACCCCTCCACTTT. Translation: CASRPIDRGYNSPLHF.

This chain connects TRBV2 to TRBJ1-2; no reliable D call. V was pared by 3 bases and J by 3 bases, with 11 bases between. The CDR3 covers 14 residues. Germline V CDR1 and CDR2: SNHLY, FYNNEI. CDR3 DNA sequence: TGTGCCAGCAGTGATCGGGGTCAGGACTATGGCTACACCTTC. It encodes CASSDRGQDYGYTF.

The chain joins TRBV19 to TRBJ1-5, with D uncertain. CDR3 length: 13 amino acids. Trimming took 7 bases from V and 2 from J, leaving 9 bases between them. The germline V gene has CDR1 LNHDA and CDR2 SQIVND (reference sequence). DNA of the CDR3: TGTGCCAGTACGTCCCGGGGCAATCAGCCCCAGCATTTT. Its protein is CASTSRGNQPQHF. Based on the CDR3 plus reference TRBV19 and TRBJ1-5, the full variable domain is DGGITQSPKYLFRKEGQNVTLSCEQNLNHDAMYWYRQDPGQGLRLIYYSQIVNDFQKGDIAEGYSVSREKKESFPLTVTSAQKNPTAFYLCASTSRGNQPQHFGDGTRLSIL.

The chain is built from TRBV28 and TRBJ2-2; a possible D gene is TRBD2 (5 bases). Trimming took off 4 bases at V and 5 bases at J, with 26 bases between the two ends. Germline CDR1 reads MDHEN; CDR2 reads SYDVKM. The CDR3 is made up of 19 amino acids. The CDR3 spells CASSSRRILTGETTGELFF. In nucleotides, the CDR3 is TGTGCCAGCAGTTCCCGAAGGATTTTGACTGGGGAGACAACCGGGGAGCTGTTTTTT.

V gene TRBV10-1 combines with J gene TRBJ2-7; 8 nucleotides agree with TRBD1. Germline CDR1 WNHNN, CDR2 SYGVQD (reference sequence). The J segment lost 1 base and the V segment lost 6 bases, leaving 8 bases of the junction unmatched. CDR3 size: 15 residues. CDR3 in amino acids: CASSPGDRPSYEQYF. The CDR3 DNA follows: TGCGCCAGCAGCCCGGGGGACAGGCCGTCCTACGAGCAGTACTTC.

This clone has just a few counts. In nucleotides, the CDR3 is TGTGCCAGCAGTTACTCCGGACAGGGCGAGCAGTACTTC. Protein product: CASSYSGQGEQYF. The chain joins TRBV6-5 to TRBJ2-7, with TRBD1 matching over 8 bases. CDR1 MNHEY and CDR2 SVGAGI come from the germline V gene. The CDR3 covers 13 residues. The V and J ends lost 0 bases and 6 bases, in that order; junction bases with no gene match: 1.

This chain links TRBV6-6 with TRBJ1-5; TRBD1 is a possible D gene (5 bases). V was pared by 5 bases and J by 4 bases, with 12 bases between. The CDR3 totals 14 residues. Per germline, CDR1 MNHNY and CDR2 SVGAGI (reference sequence). As DNA, the CDR3 is TGTGCCAGCAGTCCAGGGCCAGGGAATCAGCCCCAGCATTTT. This encodes CASSPGPGNQPQHF.

This chain connects TRBV6-1 to TRBJ1-1; 8 bases are shared with TRBD1. This CDR3 region has 16 residues. Per germline, CDR1 MNHNS and CDR2 SASEGT. V dropped 1 base and J dropped 1; count of bases not matched to a gene: 5. The CDR3 DNA reads TGTGCCAGCAGTGAAGACAGGGGGGCAGCGAACACTGAAGCTTTCTTT. Its translation is CASSEDRGAANTEAFF.

The chain's CDR3 is CASSLARTGGAEQYF. CDR3 sequence (DNA): TGTGCCAGCAGCTTGGCTCGGACAGGGGGCGCCGAGCAGTACTTC. The chain carries TRBV5-4 and TRBJ2-7; 11 nucleotides match TRBD1. V gave up 0 bases and J gave up 6 bases; unmatched junction bases: 5. The germline gives CDR1 SGHNT, CDR2 YYREEE (reference sequence). The CDR3 is 15 residues long.

V and J are TRBV5-6 and TRBJ2-7, with a tentative D call TRBD1 (6 bases). Trimming removed 0 bases from V and 6 bases from J, with 16 bases in between. The length of the CDR3 is 15 residues. Germline CDR1 reads SGHDT; CDR2 reads YYEEEE. CDR3 residues: CASSLGQVESSEQYF. CDR3 nucleotides: TGTGCCAGCAGCTTGGGACAGGTCGAATCAAGCGAGCAGTACTTC. The full variable domain, rest sourced from reference TRBV5-6 and TRBJ2-7, is DAGVTQSPTHLIKTRGQQVTLRCSPKSGHDTVSWYQQALGQGPQFIFQYYEEEERQRGNFPDRFSGHQFPNYSSELNVNALLLGDSALYLCASSLGQVESSEQYFGPGTRLTVT.

The chain combines TRBV9 with TRBJ2-5; 8 nucleotides match TRBD2. Trimming at V came to 0 bases and at J to 0 bases, leaving 7 bases not matched to a gene. The germline gives CDR1 SGDLS, CDR2 YYNGEE. The CDR3 is 17 amino acids. CDR3 nucleotides: TGTGCCAGCAGCGTAGGCCCAGCGGGGGCCCACCAAGAGACCCAGTACTTC. Encoded protein: CASSVGPAGAHQETQYF.

V and J are TRBV7-6 and TRBJ2-5; TRBD1 matches at 7 bases. The CDR3 spans 12 residues. Per the germline V gene, CDR1 is SGHVS and CDR2 is FNYEAQ. V shed 8 bases, J shed 6 bases, and the junction held 6 bases outside the gene matches. This CDR3 is CASATGIQTQYF. The CDR3 nucleotides are TGTGCCAGCGCGACAGGGATACAGACCCAGTACTTC.

The genes are TRBV7-2 and TRBJ2-2; 9 bases line up with TRBD1. Looked up from germline, CDR1 is SGHTA and CDR2 is FQGNSA. This CDR3 contains 15 residues. The V and J ends lost 5 bases and 6 bases, in that order; junction bases with no gene match: 7. CDR3 nucleotides: TGTGCCAGCAGCCAAACAGGGGGCGCTTCCGGGGAGCTGTTTTTT. Protein product: CASSQTGGASGELFF.

This clone was found a few times. The chain joins TRBV13 to TRBJ1-4; D is perhaps TRBD1 (5 bases). The CDR3 loop spans 14 amino acids. Germline CDR1 PRHDT, CDR2 FYEKMQ (reference sequence). Between the trimmed V and J ends, which lost 6 bases and 4 bases, there was a span of 12 bases. The CDR3 region is CASSGGMNNEKLFF. The CDR3 DNA reads as TGTGCCAGCAGTGGGGGGATGAATAATGAAAAACTGTTTTTT.